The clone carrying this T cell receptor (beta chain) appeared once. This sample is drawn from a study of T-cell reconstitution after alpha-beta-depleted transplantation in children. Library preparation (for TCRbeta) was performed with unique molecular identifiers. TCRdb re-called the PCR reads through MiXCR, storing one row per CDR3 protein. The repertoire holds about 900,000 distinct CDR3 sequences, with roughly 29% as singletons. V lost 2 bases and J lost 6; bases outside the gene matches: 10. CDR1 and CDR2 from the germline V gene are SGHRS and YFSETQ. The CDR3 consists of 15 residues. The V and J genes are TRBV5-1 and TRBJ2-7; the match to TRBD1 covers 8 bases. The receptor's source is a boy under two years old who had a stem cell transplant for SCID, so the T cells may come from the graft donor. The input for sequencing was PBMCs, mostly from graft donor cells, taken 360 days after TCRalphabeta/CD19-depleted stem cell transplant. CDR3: CASSFLTGATAEQYF. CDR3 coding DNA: TGCGCCAGCAGCTTCTTGACAGGGGCGACGGCCGAGCAGTACTTC.